This T cell receptor beta chain was obtained from a study of cytomegalovirus exposure and HLA in healthy donors. Whole-study findings and limits: Earlier findings revealed that most TCR beta V segments proved productive either about 90% or about 30% of the time. HLA-A and HLA-B allele assignments for most subjects were reportedly predicted accurately using TCR beta sequences.

Healthy bone marrow donors supplied every sample. The PCR used 60 Vbeta and 13 Jbeta primers. Per the original data handling: In a later analysis, of 79 million or so unique beta chains, around 9.9 million appeared in at least two donors. Here immunoSEQ multiplex PCR was the method, and the copy in TCRdb shows in-frame clones only, minus some. The D gene and trimming were derived from the DNA, and the V and J assignments and clone size from that table. In total, the table holds some 120,000 clones. The CDR3 has 13 residues. The V gene's germline CDR1 is MGHDK and CDR2 SYGVNS. The V gene lost 0 bases and the J gene lost 9 bases, with 11 bases spanning the gap. Notes on this clone: Its antigen is as yet unknown.

The sample taken for sequencing was PBMCs. The V and J genes are TRBV25-1 and TRBJ1-2; no clear D. The receptor was derived from a man aged 25-40 years in good health and CMV-seronegative. The CDR3: CASSEYKGSSYTF. The CDR3 nucleotides are TGTGCCAGCAGTGAATACAAAGGGAGCAGCTACACCTTC.